Shown below are 17 T cell receptor beta chains from a single sample sequenced in a study of T cells in Graves' hyperthyroidism and ophthalmopathy. The TCR beta CDR3 regions underwent amplification using RNA transcripts as the source. The study used the HTBI primer set for a first-round RT-PCR of the TCR CDR3. From the multiplex PCR reads, TCRdb called clonotypes with MiXCR, one entry per CDR3 protein. The sample lists approximately 380,000 distinct CDR3 sequences; over 15% were seen once. The sample was blood. The receptors stem from a woman in her late teens or twenties with Graves' hyperthyroidism.

This clonotype appeared a few times. This CDR3 is missing its conserved last phenylalanine or tryptophan, likely due to a read error. The chain has TRBV7-9 and TRBJ1-1; 7 positions match TRBD1. The junction had 3 bases not matched to a gene; V was cut back by 8 bases and J by 0 bases. Germline V gene lookup returns CDR1 SEHNR and CDR2 FQNEAQ (reference sequence). The CDR3 has 13 residues. This CDR3 is CASSGGMNTEAFV. The CDR3 DNA sequence: TGTGCCAGCTCAGGGGGGATGAACACTGAAGCTTTCGTT.

The chain carries TRBV18 and TRBJ2-7; TRBD2 aligns across 9 bases. V shed 5 bases, J shed 2 bases, and the junction held 4 bases outside the gene matches. CDR3 length equals 14 residues. Germline loops: CDR1 KGHSH, CDR2 LQKENI. CDR3 coding DNA: TGTGCCAGCTCATTTAGCGGGGGACCCTACGAGCAGTACTTC. This encodes CASSFSGGPYEQYF.

There are a few counts of this clonotype. The chain combines TRBV5-1 with TRBJ1-6, with no clear D. Germline CDR1 is SGHRS and CDR2 is YFSETQ. CDR3 length: 15 residues. V dropped 0 bases and J dropped 4 bases, with 8 bases sitting between them. Here the CDR3 reads CASSLGSLYNSPLHF. CDR3 DNA sequence: TGCGCCAGCAGCTTGGGCAGTTTGTATAATTCACCCCTCCACTTT.

This clonotype has only a few counts. The gene calls are TRBV7-9 and TRBJ2-7; 11 bases fit TRBD1. V shed 3 bases, J shed 2 bases, and the junction held 3 bases outside the gene matches. The V gene's germline CDR1 is SEHNR and CDR2 FQNEAQ (reference sequence). The CDR3 spans 15 residues. The CDR3 coding sequence is TGTGCCAGCAGCTTTCCGGGACAGGGGGCCTACGAGCAGTACTTC. Translation: CASSFPGQGAYEQYF.

This clonotype was seen at least ten times. The chain joins TRBV28 to TRBJ1-5; a weak D match, TRBD1 (5 bases). Deletions cut 6 bases from V and 0 bases from J, with 12 bases between. Germline V gives CDR1 MDHEN, CDR2 SYDVKM. The CDR3 has 15 amino acids. The CDR3 bases are TGTGCCAGCAGGGGACTATCGGTTAGCAATCAGCCCCAGCATTTT. Residues: CASRGLSVSNQPQHF.

V gene TRBV30 combines with J gene TRBJ1-1; D remains unclear. The CDR3 is 13 amino acids. Trimming took 0 bases from V and 5 from J, leaving 10 bases between them. Germline V gene data show CDR1 as GTSNPN and CDR2 as SVGIG (reference sequence). The CDR3 protein is CAWSVTYPTEAFF. CDR3 in DNA: TGTGCCTGGAGTGTTACCTATCCGACTGAAGCTTTCTTT.

In this sample, this clonotype turned up many times. This chain links TRBV7-9 with TRBJ2-7; D gene ambiguous. Per the germline V gene, CDR1 is SEHNR and CDR2 is FQNEAQ (reference sequence). V lost 1 base to trimming and J lost 9 bases, with 13 bases between them. This CDR3 is built from 13 residues. CDR3 coding DNA: TGTGCCAGCAGCTTAGAGTGGACCGTGGCGCAGTACTTC. It yields the protein CASSLEWTVAQYF.

This clonotype occurred once. J is TRBJ2-7 and V is TRBV7-6; possible D gene TRBD1, 5 bases. Trimming took 0 bases from V and 5 from J, leaving 14 bases between them. The CDR3 covers 15 residues. Germline V gene lookup returns CDR1 SGHVS and CDR2 FNYEAQ. DNA of the CDR3: TGTGCCAGCAGCTTAGCGCCTCAGGGTCTGAACGAGCAGTACTTC. Amino acid sequence: CASSLAPQGLNEQYF.

Ten or more counts support this clonotype. J is TRBJ2-7 and V is TRBV28; 9 bases align to TRBD1. In germline, CDR1 is MDHEN, CDR2 SYDVKM. CDR3 size: 13 residues. With V trimmed by 6 bases and J by 3 bases, 3 bases remained unmatched. CDR3 sequence (DNA): TGTGCCAGCAGGGGACAGGGTTTCTACGAGCAGTACTTC. Protein product: CASRGQGFYEQYF.

The chain links TRBV28 to TRBJ1-1; no definite D call. The germline V gene has CDR1 MDHEN and CDR2 SYDVKM. The V end lost 6 bases, the J end lost 7 bases, and 12 bases lay between the germline ends. This CDR3 has 12 residues. Here the CDR3 reads CASRGIRSEAFF. CDR3 coding DNA: TGTGCCAGCAGGGGGATTCGGAGTGAAGCTTTCTTT.

The J gene is TRBJ1-2, the V gene TRBV20-1; D not certain. The CDR3 has 16 amino acids. Germline V gene sequence: CDR1 DFQATT, CDR2 SNEGSKA (reference sequence). V lost 1 base to trimming and J lost 3 bases, with 18 bases between them. This CDR3 reads CSARGGGRPPDYGYTF. For the CDR3, the DNA is TGCAGTGCTAGAGGGGGAGGGCGCCCCCCTGACTATGGCTACACCTTC.

At least ten counts were recorded for this clonotype. The V gene is TRBV12-3 or TRBV12-4, the J gene TRBJ1-2; 10 bases map to TRBD1. V lost 10 bases to trimming and J lost 4 bases; unmatched junction nucleotides: 9. The CDR3 sequence is 14 residues long. CDR3 sequence: CATLKGDRGYGYTF. The DNA of the CDR3 is TGTGCCACCCTTAAGGGGGACAGGGGCTATGGCTACACCTTC.

This clonotype was seen repeatedly, ten times or more. J is TRBJ1-1 and V is TRBV5-1; unclear D gene. The CDR3 length is 14 residues. The V gene lost 4 bases and the J gene lost 0 bases, with 10 bases spanning the gap. The V gene's germline CDR1 is SGHRS and CDR2 YFSETQ. CDR3 protein: CASSIGDMNTEAFF. CDR3 nucleotide sequence: TGCGCCAGCAGCATTGGAGACATGAACACTGAAGCTTTCTTT. The whole variable domain, filled in from reference TRBV5-1 and TRBJ1-1, reads KAGVTQTPRYLIKTRGQQVTLSCSPISGHRSVSWYQQTPGQGLQFLFEYFSETQRNKGNFPGRFSGRQFSNSRSEMNVSTLELGDSALYLCASSIGDMNTEAFFGQGTRLTVV.

The J gene is TRBJ2-2, the V gene TRBV12-3 or TRBV12-4; either TRBD1 or TRBD2 may fit D (6 bases each). V lost 3 bases, J lost 7 bases, and 12 bases lay in between. The CDR3 spans 14 residues. This chain's CDR3 is CASSFGGPVGELFF. The DNA for the CDR3 is TGTGCCAGCAGTTTCGGGGGCCCGGTCGGGGAGCTGTTTTTT.

This clonotype was found many times. This sequence joins TRBV4-1 and TRBJ1-1; a possible D gene is TRBD1 (6 bases). The CDR3 extends over 14 amino acids. Germline values: CDR1 MGHRA, CDR2 YSYEKL. Deletions cut 3 bases from V and 2 bases from J, with 10 bases between. In nucleotides, the CDR3 is TGCGCCAGCAGCCAGAGAGGGGGAAACACTGAAGCTTTCTTT. Protein: CASSQRGGNTEAFF.

The table lists this clonotype with many counts. This chain links TRBV10-1 with TRBJ2-7; 9 nucleotides align to TRBD1. V was pared by 3 bases and J by 4 bases, with 4 bases of the junction left unmatched. Per the germline V gene, CDR1 is WNHNN and CDR2 is SYGVQD (reference sequence). This CDR3 contains 14 residues. CDR3 DNA: TGCGCCAGCAGTGACGGGGGGACAGGGTACGAGCAGTACTTC. Amino acids: CASSDGGTGYEQYF.

This clonotype has more than one count but fewer than ten. The junction and the germline gene differ at one end; a read error may be behind it. V usage is TRBV6-2 or TRBV6-3 and J usage is TRBJ1-1, with TRBD1 matching 7 bases. CDR3 length: 14 amino acids. The V gene's germline CDR1 is MNHEY and CDR2 SVGEGT. CDR3 DNA: TGTGCCAGCAGTACAGGGACAGCGAACACTGAAGCTTGCTTT. It yields the protein CASSTGTANTEACF.